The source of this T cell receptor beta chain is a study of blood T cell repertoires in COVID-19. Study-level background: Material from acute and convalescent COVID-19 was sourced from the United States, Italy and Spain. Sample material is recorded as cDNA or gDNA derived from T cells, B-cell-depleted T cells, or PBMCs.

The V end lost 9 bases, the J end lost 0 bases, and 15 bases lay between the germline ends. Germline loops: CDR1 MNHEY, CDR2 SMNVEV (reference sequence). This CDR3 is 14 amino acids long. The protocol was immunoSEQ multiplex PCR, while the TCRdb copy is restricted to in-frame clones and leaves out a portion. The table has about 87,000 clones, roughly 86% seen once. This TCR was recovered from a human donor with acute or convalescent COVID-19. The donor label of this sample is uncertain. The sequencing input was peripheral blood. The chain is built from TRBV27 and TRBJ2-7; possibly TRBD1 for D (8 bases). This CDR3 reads CARGGTGGSYEQYF. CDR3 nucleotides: TGTGCCAGGGGGGGGACAGGCGGCTCCTACGAGCAGTACTTC.